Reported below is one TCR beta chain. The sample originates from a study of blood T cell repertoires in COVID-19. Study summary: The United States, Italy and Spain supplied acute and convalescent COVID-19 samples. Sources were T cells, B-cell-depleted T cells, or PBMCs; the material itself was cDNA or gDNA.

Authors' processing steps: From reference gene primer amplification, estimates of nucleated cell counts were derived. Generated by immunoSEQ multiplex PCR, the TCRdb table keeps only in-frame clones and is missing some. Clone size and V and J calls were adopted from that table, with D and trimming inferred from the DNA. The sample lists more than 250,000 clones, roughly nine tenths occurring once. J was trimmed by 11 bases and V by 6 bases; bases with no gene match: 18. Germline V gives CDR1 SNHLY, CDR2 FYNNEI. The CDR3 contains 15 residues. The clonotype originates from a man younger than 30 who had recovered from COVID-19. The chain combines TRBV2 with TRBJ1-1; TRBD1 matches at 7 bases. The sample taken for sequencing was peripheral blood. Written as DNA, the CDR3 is TGTGCCAGCAGAACCTCAGGGGGGCCCGCCCTTTGGGCTTTCTTT. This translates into CASRTSGGPALWAFF.